Listed below are T cell receptor beta chains from one sample, sequenced in a study of blood T cell repertoires in COVID-19. Measured with immunoSEQ multiplex PCR; TCRdb has only the in-frame clones, and not every one. The sample consists of over 300,000 clones, roughly 88% of them appearing once. The specimen was PBMCs or T cells enriched from blood (not recorded which). The receptors come from a woman younger than 45 with acute COVID-19. The conserved cysteine and the conserved F or W are not part of the CDR3 here. Fields, in order: V gene, J gene, CDR3 protein.

V: TRBV18
J: TRBJ2-1
CDR3: ASSPAVQRGEQF

V: TRBV30
J: TRBJ2-7
CDR3: AWSKGERGAVSSYEQY

V: TRBV3-1/TRBV3-2
J: TRBJ2-7
CDR3: ASSRFQVDEQY

V: TRBV7-9
J: TRBJ2-1
CDR3: ASSSRDRGNEQF

V: TRBV5-5
J: TRBJ1-5
CDR3: ASSVDRYNQPQH

V: TRBV3-1/TRBV3-2
J: TRBJ1-2
CDR3: ASTIPGQGEENYGYT

V: TRBV12-2
J: TRBJ2-3
CDR3: ASRLAKAGTSGSTDTQY

V: TRBV7-9
J: TRBJ2-1
CDR3: ASSRTGRGNHSYNEQF

V: TRBV7-9
J: TRBJ1-4
CDR3: ASSLQRGQGNNEKLF

V: TRBV19
J: TRBJ1-3
CDR3: ASSLSFGTGSSGNTIY

V: TRBV7-2
J: TRBJ2-2
CDR3: ASSLTGTLNTGELF

V: TRBV4-3
J: TRBJ1-1
CDR3: ASSLGTGGSNTEAF

V: TRBV10-1
J: TRBJ1-3
CDR3: ASLDSYSGNTIY

V: TRBV6-2/TRBV6-3
J: TRBJ2-3
CDR3: ASSPVGGPRTDTQY

V: TRBV5-1
J: TRBJ1-6
CDR3: ASSLAGGQGSYNSPLH

V: TRBV5-1
J: TRBJ2-7
CDR3: ASTRGSGGAHEQY

V: TRBV5-1
J: TRBJ1-2
CDR3: ASSPGPPAGYGYT

V: TRBV27
J: TRBJ2-1
CDR3: ASSLTVGALTYNEQF

V: TRBV11-3
J: TRBJ2-7
CDR3: ASSPDRENEQY

V: TRBV20-1
J: TRBJ2-5
CDR3: SARKRETQY

V: TRBV6-1
J: TRBJ1-5
CDR3: ASSESGTGRSNQPQH

V: TRBV5-1
J: TRBJ2-1
CDR3: ASSLSGTGVGNEQF

V: TRBV6-5
J: TRBJ2-1
CDR3: ASSSSEQNNEQF

V: TRBV5-4
J: TRBJ1-1
CDR3: ASSLDGRAAGAF

V: TRBV18
J: TRBJ1-5
CDR3: ASSPGTDSNQPQH

V: TRBV5-1
J: TRBJ2-7
CDR3: ASSLGADYEQY

V: TRBV7-2
J: TRBJ1-2
CDR3: ASSPAGGYNYGYT

V: TRBV5-1
J: TRBJ2-5
CDR3: ASSSGTGGRYQETQY

V: TRBV3-1/TRBV3-2
J: TRBJ2-5
CDR3: ASSLHRAAEGARTQY

V: TRBV30
J: TRBJ1-3
CDR3: AWSRTGSSGNTIY

V: TRBV4-2
J: TRBJ1-2
CDR3: ASSQVGGQGNVGYT

V: TRBV5-6
J: TRBJ1-1
CDR3: ASSSPSQGTEAF

V: TRBV7-2
J: TRBJ1-2
CDR3: ASSLVGGAQGYYGYT

V: TRBV7-3
J: TRBJ1-1
CDR3: ASSSNRGTEAF